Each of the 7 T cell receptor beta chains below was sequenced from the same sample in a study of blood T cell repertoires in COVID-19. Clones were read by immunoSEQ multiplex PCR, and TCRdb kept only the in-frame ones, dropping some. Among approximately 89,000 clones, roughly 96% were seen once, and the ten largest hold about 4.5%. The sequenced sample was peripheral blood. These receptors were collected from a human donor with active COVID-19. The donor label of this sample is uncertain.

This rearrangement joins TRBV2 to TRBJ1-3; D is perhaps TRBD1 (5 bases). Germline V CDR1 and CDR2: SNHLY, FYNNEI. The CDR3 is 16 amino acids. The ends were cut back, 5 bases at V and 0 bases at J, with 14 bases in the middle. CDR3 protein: CASSRAGLFSGNTIYF. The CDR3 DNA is TGTGCCAGCAGTCGGGCAGGGCTTTTCTCTGGAAACACCATATATTTT.

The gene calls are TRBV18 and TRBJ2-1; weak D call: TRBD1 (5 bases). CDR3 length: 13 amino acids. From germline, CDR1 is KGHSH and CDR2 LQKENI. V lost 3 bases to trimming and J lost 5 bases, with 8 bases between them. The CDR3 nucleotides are TGTGCCAGCTCACCCGACAGAGACAATGAGCAGTTCTTC. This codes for CASSPDRDNEQFF.

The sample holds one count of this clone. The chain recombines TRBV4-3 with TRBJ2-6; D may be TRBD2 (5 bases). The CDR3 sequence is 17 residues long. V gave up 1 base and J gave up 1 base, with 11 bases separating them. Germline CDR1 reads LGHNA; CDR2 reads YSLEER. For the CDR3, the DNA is TGCGCCAGCAGCCAAGCGCGGGCGCATTCTGGGGCCAACGTCCTGACTTTC. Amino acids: CASSQARAHSGANVLTF.

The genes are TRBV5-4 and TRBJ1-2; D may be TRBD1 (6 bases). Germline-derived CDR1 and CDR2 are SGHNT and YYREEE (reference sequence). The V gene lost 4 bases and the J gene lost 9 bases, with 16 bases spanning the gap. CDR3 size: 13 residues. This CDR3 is CASSPAHRVSYTF. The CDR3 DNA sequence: TGTGCCAGCAGCCCGGCGCACAGGGTGAGCTACACCTTC. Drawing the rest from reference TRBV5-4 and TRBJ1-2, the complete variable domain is ETGVTQSPTHLIKTRGQQVTLRCSSQSGHNTVSWYQQALGQGPQFIFQYYREEENGRGNFPPRFSGLQFPNYSSELNVNALELDDSALYLCASSPAHRVSYTFGSGTRLTVV.

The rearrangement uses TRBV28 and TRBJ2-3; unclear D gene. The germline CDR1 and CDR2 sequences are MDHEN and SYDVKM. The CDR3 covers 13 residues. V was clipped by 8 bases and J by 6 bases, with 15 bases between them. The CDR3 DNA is TGTGCCAGCGTGACCCACGGAGTCGATACGCAGTATTTT. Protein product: CASVTHGVDTQYF.

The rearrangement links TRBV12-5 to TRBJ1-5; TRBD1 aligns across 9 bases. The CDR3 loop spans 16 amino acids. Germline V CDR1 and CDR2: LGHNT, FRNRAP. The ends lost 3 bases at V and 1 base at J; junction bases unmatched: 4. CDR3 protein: CASGLGTGISNQPQHF. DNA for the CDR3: TGTGCTAGTGGTTTAGGGACAGGGATCAGCAATCAGCCCCAGCATTTT.

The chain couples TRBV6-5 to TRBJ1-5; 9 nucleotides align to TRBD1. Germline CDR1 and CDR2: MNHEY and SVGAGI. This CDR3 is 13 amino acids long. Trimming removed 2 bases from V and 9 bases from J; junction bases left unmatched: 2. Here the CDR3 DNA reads TGTGCCAGCAGTTACACAGGGGGCCGGCCCCAGCATTTT. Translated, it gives CASSYTGGRPQHF.